This TCR beta chain comes out of a study of identical twins. The CDR3 loop spans 16 amino acids. CDR1 MDHEN and CDR2 SYDVKM come from the germline V gene. Deletions cut 1 base from V and 0 bases from J, with 13 bases between. TCRdb redid the calling of the 5' RACE reads with MiXCR, one entry per CDR3 protein. The table lists 400,000 to 550,000 distinct CDR3 sequences, roughly an eighth of them singletons. This clonotype was counted only a few times. The same sample was also studied in work on yellow fever vaccine responses in identical twins.

The sequenced material came from CD4+ T cells sorted from blood. This rearrangement joins TRBV28 to TRBJ2-7; D might be TRBD2 (5 bases). This TCR derives from a woman under 30 in good health. In nucleotides, the CDR3 is TGTGCCAGCAGTTTATTGCTAGCTCTTAGCTCCTACGAGCAGTACTTC. It codes for CASSLLLALSSYEQYF.